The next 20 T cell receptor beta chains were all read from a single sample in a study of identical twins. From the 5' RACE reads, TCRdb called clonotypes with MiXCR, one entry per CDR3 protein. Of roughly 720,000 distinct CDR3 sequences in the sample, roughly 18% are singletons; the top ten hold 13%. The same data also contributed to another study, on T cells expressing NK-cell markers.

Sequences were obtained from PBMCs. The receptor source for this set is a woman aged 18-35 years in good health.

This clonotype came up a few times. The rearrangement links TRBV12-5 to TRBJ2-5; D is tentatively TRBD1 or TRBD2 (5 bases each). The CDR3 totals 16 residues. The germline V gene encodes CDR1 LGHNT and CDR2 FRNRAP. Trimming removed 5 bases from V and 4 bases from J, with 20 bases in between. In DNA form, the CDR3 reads TGTGCTAGTGGTCCCCAGAGGGCGGATGGGGGAGAGACCCAGTACTTC. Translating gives CASGPQRADGGETQYF. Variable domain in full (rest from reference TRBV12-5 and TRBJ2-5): DARVTQTPRHKVTEMGQEVTMRCQPILGHNTVFWYRQTMMQGLELLAYFRNRAPLDDSGMPKDRFSAEMPDATLATLKIQPSEPRDSAVYFCASGPQRADGGETQYFGPGTRLLVL.

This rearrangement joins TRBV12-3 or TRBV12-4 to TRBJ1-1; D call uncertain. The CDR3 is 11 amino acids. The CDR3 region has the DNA TGTGTACGGGCAGGGAACACTGAAGCTTTCTTT. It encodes CVRAGNTEAFF.

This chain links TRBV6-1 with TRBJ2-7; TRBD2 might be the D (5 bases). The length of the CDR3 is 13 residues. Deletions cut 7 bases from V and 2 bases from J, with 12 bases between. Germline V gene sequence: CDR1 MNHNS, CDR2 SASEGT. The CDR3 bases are TGTGCCAGCAATGGAGGCACCCCCTACGAGCAGTACTTC. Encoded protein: CASNGGTPYEQYF.

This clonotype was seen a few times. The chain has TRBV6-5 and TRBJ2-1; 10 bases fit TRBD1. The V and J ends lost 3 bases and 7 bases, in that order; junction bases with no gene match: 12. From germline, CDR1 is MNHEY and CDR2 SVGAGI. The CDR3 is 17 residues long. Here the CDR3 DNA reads TGTGCCAGCAGTTATCATCCCGGGACAGGGGATCGTAATGAGCAGTTCTTC. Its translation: CASSYHPGTGDRNEQFF.

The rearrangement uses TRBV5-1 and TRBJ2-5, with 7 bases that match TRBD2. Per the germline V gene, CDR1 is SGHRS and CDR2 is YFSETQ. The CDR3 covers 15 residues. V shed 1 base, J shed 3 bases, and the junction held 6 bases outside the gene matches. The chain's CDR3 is CASSLFAGVEETQYF. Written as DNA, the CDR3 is TGCGCCAGCAGCTTGTTTGCGGGAGTCGAAGAGACCCAGTACTTC.

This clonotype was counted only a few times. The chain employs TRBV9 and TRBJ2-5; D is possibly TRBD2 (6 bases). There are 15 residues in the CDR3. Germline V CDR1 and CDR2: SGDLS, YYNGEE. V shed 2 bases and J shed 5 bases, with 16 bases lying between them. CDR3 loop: CASSVGGVDTETQYF. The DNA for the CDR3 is TGTGCCAGCAGCGTCGGGGGAGTTGATACGGAGACCCAGTACTTC.

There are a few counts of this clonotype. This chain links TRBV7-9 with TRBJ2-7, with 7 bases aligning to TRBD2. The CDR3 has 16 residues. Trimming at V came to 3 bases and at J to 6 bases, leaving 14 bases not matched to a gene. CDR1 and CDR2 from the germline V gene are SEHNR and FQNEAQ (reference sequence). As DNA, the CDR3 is TGTGCCAGCAGCTTTGCACCCGGGACTAAAGAGCCCGAGCAGTACTTC. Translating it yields CASSFAPGTKEPEQYF.

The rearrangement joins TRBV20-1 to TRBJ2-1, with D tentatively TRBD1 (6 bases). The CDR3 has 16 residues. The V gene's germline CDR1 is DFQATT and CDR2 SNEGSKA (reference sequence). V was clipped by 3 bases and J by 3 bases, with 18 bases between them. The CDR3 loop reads CSASRPQGINYNEQFF. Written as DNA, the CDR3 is TGCAGTGCTAGTCGACCCCAGGGGATTAACTACAATGAGCAGTTCTTC.

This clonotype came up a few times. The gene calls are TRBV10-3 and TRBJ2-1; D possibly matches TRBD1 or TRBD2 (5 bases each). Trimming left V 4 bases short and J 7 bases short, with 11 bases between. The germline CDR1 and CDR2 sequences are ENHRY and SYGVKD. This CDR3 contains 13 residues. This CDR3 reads CAISGDVGNEQFF. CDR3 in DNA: TGTGCCATCAGTGGGGACGTGGGGAATGAGCAGTTCTTC.

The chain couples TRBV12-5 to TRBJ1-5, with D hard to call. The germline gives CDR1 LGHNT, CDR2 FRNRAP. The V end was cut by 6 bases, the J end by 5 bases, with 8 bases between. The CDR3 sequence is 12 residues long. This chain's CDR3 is CASGPTDQPQHF. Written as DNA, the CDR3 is TGTGCTAGTGGCCCGACGGATCAGCCCCAGCATTTT.

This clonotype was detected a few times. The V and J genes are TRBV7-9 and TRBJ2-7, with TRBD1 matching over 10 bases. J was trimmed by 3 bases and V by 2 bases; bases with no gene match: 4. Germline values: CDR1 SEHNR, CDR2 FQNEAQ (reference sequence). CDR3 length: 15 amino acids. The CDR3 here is CASSLTTGGFYEQYF. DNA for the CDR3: TGTGCCAGCAGCTTAACGACAGGGGGCTTCTACGAGCAGTACTTC.

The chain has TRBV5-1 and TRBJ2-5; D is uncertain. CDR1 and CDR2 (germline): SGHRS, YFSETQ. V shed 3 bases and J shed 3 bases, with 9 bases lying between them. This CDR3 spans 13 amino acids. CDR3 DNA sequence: TGCGCCAGCAGCTGGGATCCGGAAGAGACCCAGTACTTC. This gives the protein CASSWDPEETQYF.

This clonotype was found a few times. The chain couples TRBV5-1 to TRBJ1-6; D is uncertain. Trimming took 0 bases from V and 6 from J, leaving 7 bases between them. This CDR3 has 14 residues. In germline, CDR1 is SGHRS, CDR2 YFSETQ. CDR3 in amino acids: CASSLEWGNSPLHF. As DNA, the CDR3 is TGCGCCAGCAGCTTGGAGTGGGGTAATTCACCCCTCCACTTT. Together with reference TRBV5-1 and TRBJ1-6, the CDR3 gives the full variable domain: KAGVTQTPRYLIKTRGQQVTLSCSPISGHRSVSWYQQTPGQGLQFLFEYFSETQRNKGNFPGRFSGRQFSNSRSEMNVSTLELGDSALYLCASSLEWGNSPLHFGNGTRLTVT.

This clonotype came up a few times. CDR3 sequence: CASRLRGGKDTQYF. CDR3 bases: TGTGCCAGCAGGCTAAGGGGTGGTAAAGATACGCAGTATTTT. V gene TRBV12-3 or TRBV12-4 combines with J gene TRBJ2-3; possible D gene TRBD1, 5 bases. This CDR3 has 14 amino acids. The V end was cut by 6 bases, the J end by 5 bases, with 15 bases between.

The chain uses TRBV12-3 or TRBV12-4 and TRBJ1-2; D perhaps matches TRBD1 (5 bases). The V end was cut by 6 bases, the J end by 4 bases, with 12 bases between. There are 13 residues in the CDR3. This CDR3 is CASRTGGFYGYTF. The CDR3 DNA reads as TGTGCCAGCAGAACCGGGGGTTTCTATGGCTACACCTTC.

The CDR3 DNA reads TGTGCCAGCAGCTTAACGATCAATTCACCCCTCCACTTT. Protein product: CASSLTINSPLHF. This rearrangement joins TRBV7-2 to TRBJ1-6; no clear D gene. Germline V gene sequence: CDR1 SGHTA, CDR2 FQGNSA. Trimming left V 2 bases short and J 7 bases short, with 6 bases between. The CDR3 has 13 amino acids.

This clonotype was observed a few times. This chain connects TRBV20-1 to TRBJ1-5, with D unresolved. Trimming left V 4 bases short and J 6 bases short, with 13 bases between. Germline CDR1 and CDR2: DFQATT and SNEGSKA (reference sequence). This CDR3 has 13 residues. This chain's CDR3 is CSANPHAAQPQHF. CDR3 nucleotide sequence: TGCAGTGCTAACCCGCACGCCGCTCAGCCCCAGCATTTT.

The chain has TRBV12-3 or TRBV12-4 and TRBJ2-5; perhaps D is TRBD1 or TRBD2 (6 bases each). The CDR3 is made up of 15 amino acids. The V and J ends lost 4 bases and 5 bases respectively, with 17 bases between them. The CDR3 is CASSYYGGQGETQYF. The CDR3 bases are TGTGCCAGCAGTTATTACGGGGGCCAGGGGGAGACCCAGTACTTC.

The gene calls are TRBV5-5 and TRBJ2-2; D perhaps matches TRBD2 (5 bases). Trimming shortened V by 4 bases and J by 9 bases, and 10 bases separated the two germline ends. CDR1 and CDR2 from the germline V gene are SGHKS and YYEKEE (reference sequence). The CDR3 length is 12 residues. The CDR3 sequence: CASSLPGRELFF. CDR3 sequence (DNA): TGTGCCAGCAGCCTCCCGGGGAGGGAGCTGTTTTTT.

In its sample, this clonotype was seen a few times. The CDR3 bases are TGCAGTTCCCACGGACTAGCGGGAGGTCGCGCGCAGTTCTTC. Translation gives CSSHGLAGGRAQFF. The V and J genes are TRBV20-1 and TRBJ2-1; 14 bases are shared with TRBD2. Germline values: CDR1 DFQATT, CDR2 SNEGSKA (reference sequence). V trimming: 8 bases; J trimming: 12 bases; junction bases outside the gene matches: 12. This CDR3 has 14 residues.